The rows below give T cell receptor beta chains drawn from one sample of a study of graft-versus-host responses after intestinal transplantation. Libraries were prepared by immunoSEQ multiplex PCR; TCRdb keeps only in-frame clonotypes and omits some of them. The sample lists more than 15,000 clones, about 89% seen once, with about half in the top ten. The sequencing used bone marrow, collected about 130 days after transplant. These TCRs come from a human patient who received an intestinal transplant, so some T cells may come from the graft donor. CDR3s include the opening cysteine and the closing phenylalanine or tryptophan. A D gene is named only where the DNA matches it firmly. Not every row has a clone size; where given, it reads once, few, many or a size class.

cdr3_length,v_call,j_call,clone_size,d_call,cdr3_aa,cdr3_nt
19,TRBV5-1,TRBJ2-1,once,TRBD2,CASSLATGTSRSSYNEQFF,TGCGCCAGCAGCTTGGCCACCGGGACTAGCCGAAGCTCCTACAATGAGCAGTTCTTC
14,TRBV12-5,TRBJ2-5,-,-,CASGSWGRRETQYF,TGTGCTAGTGGTTCCTGGGGCCGACGGGAGACCCAGTACTTC
14,TRBV10-1,TRBJ1-1,-,-,CASSESGGFAEAFF,TGCGCCAGCAGTGAGTCGGGTGGATTCGCTGAAGCTTTCTTT
13,TRBV5-6,TRBJ2-1,once,TRBD2,CASSPGLSNEQFF,TGTGCCAGCAGCCCGGGACTATCAAATGAGCAGTTCTTC
13,TRBV2,TRBJ2-1,-,-,CASITSSYNEQFF,TGTGCCAGCATCACAAGCTCCTACAATGAGCAGTTCTTC
14,TRBV6-6,TRBJ1-1,once,-,CASSPDSLNTEAFF,TGTGCCAGCAGCCCAGACAGTCTTAACACTGAAGCTTTCTTT
13,TRBV19,TRBJ2-5,-,-,CASTGTNLKTQYF,TGTGCCAGTACCGGGACCAACCTGAAGACCCAGTACTTC
14,TRBV28,TRBJ1-2,-,-,CASSLRGQSYGYTF,TGTGCCAGCAGTTTGCGAGGTCAGTCCTATGGCTACACCTTC
16,TRBV6-6,TRBJ2-1,-,TRBD2,CASSYWLAGYYNEQFF,TGTGCCAGCAGTTACTGGTTAGCGGGATACTACAATGAGCAGTTCTTC
15,TRBV4-1,TRBJ1-1,-,-,CASSQTRDLGTEAFF,TGCGCCAGCAGCCAAACTAGGGACCTGGGAACTGAAGCTTTCTTT
16,TRBV18,TRBJ2-7,-,TRBD2,CASSPGAGTLSYEQYF,TGTGCCAGCTCCCCAGGAGCGGGAACCCTCTCCTACGAGCAGTACTTC
17,TRBV19,TRBJ1-5,-,-,CASSIGQGAIGNQPQHF,TGTGCCAGTAGTATAGGACAAGGGGCCATAGGCAATCAGCCCCAGCATTTT
14,TRBV28,TRBJ2-7,-,-,CASSRQGRSYEQYF,TGTGCCAGCTCTCGGCAGGGCCGATCCTACGAGCAGTACTTC
14,TRBV28,TRBJ1-2,-,-,CASTPHSPSRGYTF,TGTGCCAGCACACCCCATTCCCCCAGCCGGGGCTACACCTTC
16,TRBV11-3,TRBJ2-1,-,TRBD1,CASSSNRGSSYNEQFF,TGTGCCAGCAGCTCGAACAGGGGGAGCTCCTACAATGAGCAGTTCTTC
12,TRBV7-9,TRBJ2-7,-,TRBD1,CATGDRTYEQYF,TGTGCCACCGGGGACAGAACCTACGAGCAGTACTTC
13,TRBV30,TRBJ1-6,-,TRBD1,CAWGGQGHSPLHF,TGTGCCTGGGGGGGACAGGGGCACTCACCCCTCCACTTT
13,TRBV18,TRBJ1-4,once,TRBD1,CASSTGGYEKLFF,TGTGCCAGCTCAACAGGGGGCTATGAAAAACTGTTTTTT
14,TRBV9,TRBJ2-7,-,-,CASSVDGIFYEQYF,TGTGCCAGCAGCGTAGACGGGATCTTCTACGAGCAGTACTTC
15,TRBV7-8,TRBJ2-1,-,-,CASSLKGASYNEQFF,TGTGCCAGCAGCTTAAAAGGGGCTAGCTACAATGAGCAGTTCTTC
14,TRBV6-1,TRBJ1-5,few,-,CATRGRNSNQPQHF,TGTGCCACAAGGGGACGGAATAGCAATCAGCCCCAGCATTTT
16,TRBV18,TRBJ1-4,-,-,CASSAGLPGANEKLFF,TGTGCCAGCTCGGCAGGACTGCCGGGGGCGAATGAAAAACTGTTTTTT
16,TRBV4-1,TRBJ2-3,-,-,CASSQARSKGTDTQYF,TGCGCCAGCAGCCAAGCCCGGAGTAAAGGGACAGATACGCAGTATTTT
15,TRBV5-1,TRBJ2-3,-,TRBD2,CASSFLREASDTQYF,TGCGCCAGCAGCTTCCTACGGGAGGCCTCAGATACGCAGTATTTT
13,TRBV27,TRBJ2-1,once,-,CASSPDTYNEQFF,TGTGCCAGCAGTCCGGACACTTACAATGAGCAGTTCTTC
14,TRBV5-8,TRBJ2-7,-,TRBD1,CASSLQGATYEQYF,TGTGCCAGCAGCCTCCAGGGGGCCACCTACGAGCAGTACTTC
12,TRBV27,TRBJ1-5,-,-,CASSPGNQPQHF,TGTGCCAGCAGTCCGGGGAATCAGCCCCAGCATTTT
12,TRBV7-3,TRBJ2-7,few,-,CASSYITGPQYF,TGTGCCAGCAGCTACATAACCGGCCCGCAGTACTTC
15,TRBV11-2,TRBJ2-7,-,-,CASSLSTSGYYEQYF,TGTGCCAGCAGCTTATCGACGAGCGGTTACTACGAGCAGTACTTC
18,TRBV12-2,TRBJ2-3,few,-,CASRLADGTLPSTDTQYF,TGTGCAAGTCGCTTAGCGGACGGGACCTTACCTAGCACAGATACGCAGTATTTT